Presented here are 3 T cell receptor beta chains from one specimen sequenced in a study of patients and donors after allogeneic stem cell transplantation. Using its own MiXCR run on the RT-PCR reads, TCRdb lists one record per CDR3 protein. The repertoire holds around 160,000 distinct CDR3 sequences, with 25% to 35% as singletons. The sequenced material came from blood, either unsorted or a sorted T cell fraction (not recorded which). These receptors all come from a human donor who was either an allogeneic HSCT recipient or a stem cell or donor lymphocyte infusion donor (not recorded which). It is not recorded whose cells these are; they may come from a transplant donor.

The CDR3 DNA sequence: TGTGCCAGCAGGAGACACGCCGCTGTGTATGAAGCTTTCTTT. Its translation: CASRRHAAVYEAFF. This chain connects TRBV6-5 to TRBJ1-1; D is unresolved. The CDR3 runs 14 residues. The ends were cut back, 6 bases at V and 7 bases at J, with 18 bases in the middle. Germline V gene lookup returns CDR1 MNHEY and CDR2 SVGAGI.

A few counts support this clonotype. The junction shows a germline mismatch at one end, possibly a read error. The gene calls are TRBV7-7 and TRBJ2-1; 9 bases map to TRBD1. This CDR3 contains 15 residues. CDR1 is SSHAT, CDR2 FNYEAQ, per germline (reference sequence). CDR3 residues: CASSDGTGSYNEQFF. Written as DNA, the CDR3 is TGTGCTAGCAGCGACGGGACAGGGTCCTACAATGAGCAGTTCTTC.

The chain combines TRBV28 with TRBJ2-1; 9 bases map to TRBD2. The CDR3 runs 17 residues. Germline trimming cut 6 bases from V and 3 bases from J; bases unmatched to any gene: 12. Germline V gives CDR1 MDHEN, CDR2 SYDVKM. CDR3 in DNA: TGTGCCAGCAGCTACCTACTACTAGCGGGCTTCTACAATGAGCAGTTCTTC. This encodes CASSYLLLAGFYNEQFF.